Included here is one T cell receptor beta chain sequence, with context. The specificity of this receptor is unknown. No much larger clone is present one base from it, and per-base qualities are unavailable. These data come from a study of T cell repertoires in cytomegalovirus infection (dated by TCRdb to about 2019). Study-wide context: Recently identified HLA-C-restricted CMV epitopes, whose presentation resists viral immunomodulation, were targeted by peptide stimulations together with well-studied HLA-B-restricted epitopes. Donor HLA type was relevant to the analysis, as public TCR beta signatures indicated carriage of CMV infection together with the matching HLA type.

The CDR3, from cysteine to phenylalanine, totals 14 residues. Only the CDR3 DNA is retained, 42 bases long and in frame from the first base. From V the trimming removes 5 bases and from J it removes 4 bases, while the gene matches leave 7 bases of the junction unaccounted for. TCRdb lists the instrument as Illumina HiSeq 1500. TCRdb cleaned the public reads at Q25 with fastp, built clones with MiXCR and kept in-frame beta chains. Each CDR3 protein appears once, grouped with its most common genes and DNA. The sample table lists around 430,000 distinct CDR3 sequences, about 39% of them with a count of one. The biggest ten clones account for 40% to 50% of the sample. Results and caveats for the whole study, not just this receptor: In both this cohort and an independent roughly 400-donor cohort, the cumulative frequency of public TCR beta family members distinguished carriers of CMV infection plus the relevant HLA type. The ex vivo response was dominated by HLA-C-restricted CMV-specific TCR beta clonotypes, which also provided the single most frequent clonotype in two of eight donors.

The treatment or condition label, as the study defines it: in vitro stimulation with specific CMV peptide epitopes to enrich CMV-specific T cells. The origin of this receptor is a human donor in good health (CMV status not recorded). Some clones in this sample may be carry-over from other donors' samples. This receptor chain uses TRBV12-3 or TRBV12-4 and TRBJ1-2; the junction holds 7 bases that match TRBD1. The sample consisted of cultured PBMCs, taken from culture after CMV antigen stimulation. The nucleotide sequence reads TGTGCCAGCAGTGCCACCAGACAGGGCTATGGCTACACCTTC. This sequence encodes CASSATRQGYGYTF.